These 18 T cell receptor beta chains were all obtained from the same sample, sequenced in a study of blood T cell repertoires in COVID-19. The assay was immunoSEQ multiplex PCR, and TCRdb's table has in-frame clones only and misses some. Of hundreds of thousands of clones listed, more than 70% are singletons. The sequencing input was peripheral blood. Receptor source: a woman in her 70s with COVID-19, enrolled during active disease.

The chain carries TRBV5-1 and TRBJ2-2, with D possibly TRBD1 on 6 matching bases. The CDR3 is made up of 13 amino acids. Trimming removed 3 bases from V and 6 bases from J, with 9 bases in between. Germline lookup yields CDR1 SGHRS and CDR2 YFSETQ. CDR3 in DNA: TGCGCCAGCAGCTCAGGGGAAGCCGGGGAGCTGTTTTTT. It is translated as CASSSGEAGELFF.

The J gene is TRBJ2-3, the V gene TRBV11-2; possible D gene TRBD2, 6 bases. The CDR3 has 14 amino acids. Deletions cut 6 bases from V and 6 bases from J, with 16 bases between. Germline V gene lookup returns CDR1 SGHAT and CDR2 FQNNGV. The CDR3 bases are TGTGCCAGCAGTTCTCCGACTGGGAGGGATACGCAGTATTTT. Translated, it gives CASSSPTGRDTQYF.

The rearrangement uses TRBV5-6 and TRBJ1-2, with D perhaps matching TRBD1 (6 bases). The germline V and J ends were trimmed by 3 bases and 8 bases, with 17 bases remaining between them. Germline V lookup: CDR1 SGHDT, CDR2 YYEEEE. CDR3 length: 14 amino acids. CDR3 DNA: TGTGCCAGCAGCTACGGTACAGGGCGCCTCGGCTACACCTTC. Its protein is CASSYGTGRLGYTF.

The V call is TRBV29-1, the J call TRBJ1-4, with D unclear. The germline CDR1 and CDR2 sequences are SQVTM and ANQGSEA. V lost 1 base and J lost 3, with 12 bases in between. The CDR3 has 15 residues. In DNA form, the CDR3 reads TGCAGCGTTGAAGGCCCGGGGTCGGCTAATGAAAAACTGTTTTTT. Its translation: CSVEGPGSANEKLFF.

CDR3 region: CASSLGSGGETQYF. Here the CDR3 DNA reads TGTGCCAGCAGCTTGGGGTCAGGGGGGGAGACCCAGTACTTC. This chain links TRBV5-4 with TRBJ2-5, with TRBD1 as a possible D gene (7 bases). Trimming took 0 bases from V and 5 from J, leaving 11 bases between them. The CDR3 totals 14 residues. Germline V lookup: CDR1 SGHNT, CDR2 YYREEE (reference sequence).

The V and J genes are TRBV12-3 or TRBV12-4 and TRBJ1-2; D possibly corresponds to TRBD1 (5 bases). This CDR3 region has 13 residues. Trimming cost V 1 base and J 6 bases, with 9 bases left between them. The CDR3 sequence is CASSLEGRDGYTF. As DNA, the CDR3 is TGTGCCAGCAGTTTAGAGGGCAGGGATGGCTACACCTTC.

The chain couples TRBV9 to TRBJ1-1; 10 nucleotides line up with TRBD1. V lost 2 bases and J lost 4; bases outside the gene matches: 11. CDR1 and CDR2 from the germline V gene are SGDLS and YYNGEE. CDR3 length equals 17 residues. CDR3: CASSVSVLGTGATEAFF. DNA for the CDR3: TGTGCCAGCAGCGTGTCTGTTTTAGGGACAGGGGCCACTGAAGCTTTCTTT.

The CDR3, as DNA: TGTGCCAGTAGTATTCGGGCTAGCGGGGGGACTCAAGATACGCAGTATTTT. Protein: CASSIRASGGTQDTQYF. The V gene is TRBV19, the J gene TRBJ2-3, with 11 bases identical to TRBD2. The CDR3 spans 17 residues. The trim removed 3 bases at V and 5 bases at J, leaving 10 bases unmatched. Germline V lookup: CDR1 LNHDA, CDR2 SQIVND (reference sequence).

This clone has just one count. The chain combines TRBV7-9 with TRBJ1-3, with D possibly being TRBD1 (6 bases). Trimming pared 5 bases from V and 0 bases from J, leaving 11 bases between. The CDR3 loop spans 15 amino acids. The germline gives CDR1 SEHNR, CDR2 FQNEAQ (reference sequence). CDR3 sequence: CASSTGRVSGNTIYF. The DNA of the CDR3 is TGTGCCAGCAGCACAGGGAGGGTCTCTGGAAACACCATATATTTT.

The chain employs TRBV6-5 and TRBJ2-3; unclear D gene. Germline loops: CDR1 MNHEY, CDR2 SVGAGI. The CDR3 extends over 12 amino acids. Trimming removed 4 bases at V and 6 bases at J, with 8 bases between. The CDR3 nucleotides are TGTGCCAGCAGTTTCGGCAGGGATACGCAGTATTTT. Translating gives CASSFGRDTQYF.

J is TRBJ1-1 and V is TRBV13; the D is unclear. Deletions cut 3 bases from V and 4 bases from J, with 12 bases between. The CDR3 is made up of 14 amino acids. Germline V gene sequence: CDR1 PRHDT, CDR2 FYEKMQ (reference sequence). The CDR3 reads CASSLGMGSTEAFF. As DNA, the CDR3 is TGTGCCAGCAGCTTGGGGATGGGGAGCACTGAAGCTTTCTTT. The full variable domain, in which reference TRBV13 and TRBJ1-1 provide the parts outside the CDR3, is AAGVIQSPRHLIKEKRETATLKCYPIPRHDTVYWYQQGPGQDPQFLISFYEKMQSDKGSIPDRFSAQQFSDYHSELNMSSLELGDSALYFCASSLGMGSTEAFFGQGTRLTVV.

V and J are TRBV3-1 (or the pseudogene TRBV3-2) and TRBJ2-2; perhaps TRBD2 as D (6 bases). The CDR3 loop spans 16 amino acids. V lost 4 bases and J lost 3, with 15 bases in between. The germline V gene has CDR1 LGHDT and CDR2 YNNKEL (reference sequence). CDR3 nucleotide sequence: TGTGCCAGCAGCCCCGGGCAGCGGGTGGACACCGGGGAGCTGTTTTTT. As protein: CASSPGQRVDTGELFF.

The genes are TRBV28 and TRBJ1-5; 8 positions agree with TRBD1. CDR3 size: 16 residues. V lost 6 bases and J lost 4; bases outside the gene matches: 11. Per germline, CDR1 MDHEN and CDR2 SYDVKM. CDR3: CASSMPGGGLNQPQHF. In DNA, the CDR3 is TGTGCCAGCAGCATGCCAGGGGGCGGATTGAATCAGCCCCAGCATTTT.

This chain uses TRBV15 with TRBJ2-5, with D uncertain. CDR3 length: 13 amino acids. Germline lookup yields CDR1 LNHNV and CDR2 YYDKDF (reference sequence). With 0 bases removed from V and 1 base from J, the gap between germline ends came to 3 bases. The CDR3 reads CATSRDLQETQYF. DNA for the CDR3: TGTGCCACCAGCAGAGATCTCCAAGAGACCCAGTACTTC.

The chain employs TRBV11-2 and TRBJ2-1; 8 nucleotides line up with TRBD2. Germline V lookup: CDR1 SGHAT, CDR2 FQNNGV. V trimming: 5 bases; J trimming: 7 bases; junction bases outside the gene matches: 10. This CDR3 is built from 15 residues. In nucleotides, the CDR3 is TGTGCCAGCAGCAAGAGGCCGGGGGGGCGGAATGAGCAGTTCTTC. This sequence encodes CASSKRPGGRNEQFF. Filled out from reference TRBV11-2 and TRBJ2-1, the complete variable domain reads EAGVAQSPRYKIIEKRQSVAFWCNPISGHATLYWYQQILGQGPKLLIQFQNNGVVDDSQLPKDRFSAERLKGVDSTLKIQPAKLEDSAVYLCASSKRPGGRNEQFFGPGTRLTVL.

V and J are TRBV7-9 and TRBJ1-1, with a possible D match to TRBD1 (6 bases). This CDR3 region has 15 residues. CDR1 is SEHNR, CDR2 FQNEAQ, per germline (reference sequence). The V gene lost 4 bases and the J gene lost 0 bases, with 12 bases spanning the gap. CDR3 in amino acids: CASSSLQGLNTEAFF. CDR3 coding DNA: TGTGCCAGCAGCTCACTCCAGGGGTTGAACACTGAAGCTTTCTTT. Filled out from reference TRBV7-9 and TRBJ1-1, the complete variable domain reads DTGVSQNPRHKITKRGQNVTFRCDPISEHNRLYWYRQTLGQGPEFLTYFQNEAQLEKSRLLSDRFSAERPKGSFSTLEIQRTEQGDSAMYLCASSSLQGLNTEAFFGQGTRLTVV.

This clone was detected only once. This chain joins TRBV15 and TRBJ1-2; D gene uncertain. Germline values: CDR1 LNHNV, CDR2 YYDKDF (reference sequence). This CDR3 comprises 13 residues. The V end lost 4 bases, the J end lost 4 bases, and 10 bases lay between the germline ends. The CDR3 DNA reads TGTGCCACCAGCAACCGGGGTCCCTATGGCTACACCTTC. It specifies CATSNRGPYGYTF.

This clone was seen once. The CDR3 bases are TGCGCCAGCAGCTTGGTGGCAGGGGGCGGTCAGCCCCAGCATTTT. It yields the protein CASSLVAGGGQPQHF. The chain recombines TRBV5-1 with TRBJ1-5; 8 bases are shared with TRBD1. The CDR3 consists of 15 residues. The V gene's germline CDR1 is SGHRS and CDR2 YFSETQ. J gave up 6 bases and V 0 bases, and 5 bases lay outside the gene matches.